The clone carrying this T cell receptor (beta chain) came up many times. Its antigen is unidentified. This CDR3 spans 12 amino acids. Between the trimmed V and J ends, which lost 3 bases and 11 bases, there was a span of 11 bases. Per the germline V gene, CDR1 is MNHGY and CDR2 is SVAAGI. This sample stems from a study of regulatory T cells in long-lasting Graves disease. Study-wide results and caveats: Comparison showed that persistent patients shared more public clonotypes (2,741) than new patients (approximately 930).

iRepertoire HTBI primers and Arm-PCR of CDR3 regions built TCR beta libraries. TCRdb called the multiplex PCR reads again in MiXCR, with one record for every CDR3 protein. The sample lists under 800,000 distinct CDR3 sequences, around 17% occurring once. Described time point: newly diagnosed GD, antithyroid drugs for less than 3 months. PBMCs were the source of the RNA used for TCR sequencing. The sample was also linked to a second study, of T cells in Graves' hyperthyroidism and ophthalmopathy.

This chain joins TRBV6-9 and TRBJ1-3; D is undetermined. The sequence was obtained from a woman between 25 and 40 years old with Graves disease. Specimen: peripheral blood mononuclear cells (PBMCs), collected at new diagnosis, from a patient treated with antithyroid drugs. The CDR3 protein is CASSYRRLAIYF. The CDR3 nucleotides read TGTGCCAGCAGTTACCGTCGACTCGCCATATATTTT.